This T cell receptor beta chain originates from a study of blood T cell repertoires in COVID-19. As for the study in general: Some COVID-19 samples were acute and others convalescent; all came from the United States, Italy and Spain.

Followed over time, Seattle patients had been enrolled while infection was active. Some clones are missing from TCRdb's copy, which holds only in-frame ones; the method was immunoSEQ multiplex PCR. The data hold about 140,000 clones, with about four fifths observed a single time. The clonotype originates from a young man with COVID-19, enrolled during active disease. The sample was peripheral blood.

CDR3 sequence (DNA): TGTGCCAGCAGCTTGGACGCAGGGAAGACAGATACGCAGTATTTT. It encodes CASSLDAGKTDTQYF. The gene calls are TRBV11-2 and TRBJ2-3; weak D call: TRBD1 (5 bases). The CDR3 runs to 15 residues. Looked up from germline, CDR1 is SGHAT and CDR2 is FQNNGV. The V end was cut by 3 bases, the J end by 3 bases, with 13 bases between.